This T cell receptor beta chain appears in the sequencing data of a study of shared clonotypes between healthy human individuals. CDR1 is SGHAT and CDR2 is FQNNGV in the germline V gene. V lost 3 bases and J lost 0, with 14 bases in between. This CDR3 has 17 residues. On this clone: Its antigen remains unknown.

Study-wide findings and caveats: Naive subsets usually exceeded memory subsets in estimated richness. Unshared clonotypes carried lower generation probabilities than those common to all four donors.

Naive CD4+ cells were CD45RA-selected; the remaining cells were memory. This was a deep-level run. Sequencing used immunoSEQ multiplex PCR; TCRdb keeps in-frame clones, though not all of them. The sample includes 550,000 to 800,000 clones, approximately 79% seen only once; the top ten take around 1.6%. This receptor was taken from a woman in her 30s in good health. The sequenced sample consisted of memory CD4+ T cells sorted from blood. Subset denoted: CD45RA-negative fraction. The rearrangement uses TRBV11-2 and TRBJ2-2; D perhaps matches TRBD2 (5 bases). The CDR3 reads CASSLNQDGANTGELFF. CDR3 DNA: TGTGCCAGCAGCTTGAATCAGGACGGGGCGAACACCGGGGAGCTGTTTTTT.